The sequence of this TCR beta chain was determined in a study of molecular identifiers for immune sequencing clone quantification. TCRdb re-analysed the PCR reads in MiXCR, keeping a single row per CDR3 protein. Among 460,000 or so distinct CDR3 sequences listed, 20% to 25% were seen once. The naive CD8 libraries originated from between roughly 20,000 and 1,000,000 sorted cells and drew on 10%, 30% or 50% RNA. Based on a CD8+CD4-CCR7+CD45RA+ profile, naive CD8 T cells were sorted. About this clonotype: This clone may be a read error of a much larger clone one base away.

The CDR3 is 13 residues long. CDR1 is SGHKS and CDR2 is YYEKEE in the germline V gene (reference sequence). This TCR came from a human donor in good health. Some libraries in this study had Jurkat cell RNA spiked in. The specimen sequenced was naive CD8+ T cells from blood, with Jurkat cell RNA spiked in. Subset specified: FACS-sorted CD8+CD4-CCR7+CD45RA+ naive T cells. The V and J genes are TRBV5-5 and TRBJ1-5, with no clear D. CDR3 nucleotides: TGTGCCAGCAGCTTGATGGAGAATCAGCCCCGGCATTTT. Amino acids: CASSLMENQPRHF. The complete variable domain, with remaining parts taken from reference TRBV5-5 and TRBJ1-5, reads DAGVTQSPTHLIKTRGQQVTLRCSPISGHKSVSWYQQVLGQGPQFIFQYYEKEERGRGNFPDRFSARQFPNYSSELNVNALLLGDSALYLCASSLMENQPRHFGDGTRLSIL.